This T cell receptor beta chain was recovered during a study of cytomegalovirus exposure and HLA in healthy donors. Study-wide background: A later analysis reported the 130 or so validation repertoires used the same platform as the 550 to 700 first-cohort repertoires.

The CDR3 loop spans 15 amino acids. Germline lookup yields CDR1 KGHSH and CDR2 LQKENI. The J segment lost 3 bases and the V segment lost 3 bases, leaving 4 bases of the junction unmatched. Profiled with immunoSEQ multiplex PCR; TCRdb holds only in-frame clones, not every one. The top ten hold about 2.1% of the sample, which has about 110,000 clones, roughly 90% seen once. The donors were members of the validation cohort comprising roughly 130 subjects, separate from the roughly 600-subject first cohort. A word on this clone: Its antigen remains unknown. The sample holds other DNA sequences that translate to the same CDR3.

Study observations and caveats: The study found most TCR sequences rare, yet found some public TCRs in many donors. Researchers catalogued approximately 170 TCR beta chains as cytomegalovirus-associated.

The receptor's source is a woman aged 18-29 years in good health and CMV-seronegative. Sequenced: PBMCs. The chain has TRBV18 and TRBJ2-5; 10 bases fit TRBD1. This chain's CDR3 is CASSPAGTGEETQYF. The CDR3 DNA reads as TGTGCCAGCTCACCGGCCGGGACAGGGGAAGAGACCCAGTACTTC.